This is a list of T cell receptor beta chains from one sample in a study of T cell responses to AZD1222 COVID-19 vaccine. The method was immunoSEQ multiplex PCR; TCRdb's version includes in-frame clones alone and lacks a portion of them. The data show 100,000 to 150,000 clones, about 89% seen once. The sequencing used peripheral blood, collected on day 0 of AZD1222 vaccination. The receptors were gathered from an adult in good health. The conserved cysteine and the conserved F or W are not part of the CDR3 here. D genes are given only for firm matches.

v_gene: TRBV14; d_gene: -; j_gene: TRBJ2-7; CDR3aa: ASSPLEGPWEQY
v_gene: TRBV4-1; d_gene: TRBD1; j_gene: TRBJ2-1; CDR3aa: ASSQYSGQGSHEQF
v_gene: TRBV19; d_gene: -; j_gene: TRBJ1-2; CDR3aa: ASSPSRDNNYGYT
v_gene: TRBV28; d_gene: -; j_gene: TRBJ1-5; CDR3aa: ASRFKEGNQPQH
v_gene: TRBV11-2; d_gene: -; j_gene: TRBJ2-7; CDR3aa: ASSLLGAYYEQY
v_gene: TRBV19; d_gene: -; j_gene: TRBJ1-5; CDR3aa: ASAPGGHNQPQH
v_gene: TRBV2; d_gene: -; j_gene: TRBJ2-6; CDR3aa: ASSDARRGANVLT
v_gene: TRBV18; d_gene: -; j_gene: TRBJ1-1; CDR3aa: ASSPTAGEVTEAF
v_gene: TRBV28; d_gene: TRBD1; j_gene: TRBJ2-7; CDR3aa: ASSLVDRFNHEQY
v_gene: TRBV12-3/TRBV12-4; d_gene: -; j_gene: TRBJ2-7; CDR3aa: ASSQGMYEQY
v_gene: TRBV19; d_gene: -; j_gene: TRBJ2-5; CDR3aa: ASSNQETQY
v_gene: TRBV28; d_gene: -; j_gene: TRBJ2-6; CDR3aa: ASSLATVGANVLT
v_gene: TRBV19; d_gene: TRBD1; j_gene: TRBJ1-2; CDR3aa: ASSPGQGLGYT
v_gene: TRBV5-4; d_gene: TRBD1; j_gene: TRBJ1-4; CDR3aa: ASSPGQVGEKLF
v_gene: TRBV19; d_gene: -; j_gene: TRBJ1-5; CDR3aa: ASSPRGGETIQPQH
v_gene: TRBV4-1; d_gene: -; j_gene: TRBJ1-1; CDR3aa: ASSHAGREDTEAF
v_gene: TRBV9; d_gene: -; j_gene: TRBJ1-4; CDR3aa: ASSEGTATNEKLF
v_gene: TRBV6-2/TRBV6-3; d_gene: -; j_gene: TRBJ2-7; CDR3aa: ASSYPAFSSYEQY
v_gene: TRBV27; d_gene: -; j_gene: TRBJ2-1; CDR3aa: ASTVGAGPYNEQF
v_gene: TRBV6-1; d_gene: -; j_gene: TRBJ2-7; CDR3aa: ASSEPGVGYEQY
v_gene: TRBV30; d_gene: -; j_gene: TRBJ2-5; CDR3aa: AWSLDPIGETQY
v_gene: TRBV5-8; d_gene: -; j_gene: TRBJ2-7; CDR3aa: ASSPKDSYEQY
v_gene: TRBV7-9; d_gene: -; j_gene: TRBJ1-1; CDR3aa: ASRRTLEAF
v_gene: TRBV30; d_gene: -; j_gene: TRBJ1-2; CDR3aa: AWSFGQQPGYT
v_gene: TRBV11-2; d_gene: TRBD2; j_gene: TRBJ2-1; CDR3aa: ASSRSGNPHNEQF
v_gene: TRBV5-4; d_gene: TRBD2; j_gene: TRBJ2-1; CDR3aa: ASCPTQRECNEQF
v_gene: TRBV25-1; d_gene: TRBD1; j_gene: TRBJ1-2; CDR3aa: ASSEELSGGNGYT
v_gene: TRBV19; d_gene: TRBD1; j_gene: TRBJ1-1; CDR3aa: ASRLQGTWAEAF
v_gene: TRBV27; d_gene: -; j_gene: TRBJ1-3; CDR3aa: ASSYQGHKGNTIY
v_gene: TRBV5-1; d_gene: -; j_gene: TRBJ2-7; CDR3aa: ASSLRILARFILRSSYEQY
v_gene: TRBV2; d_gene: -; j_gene: TRBJ2-7; CDR3aa: ASTRRDVPYEQY